This record covers a single T cell receptor (beta chain). This clone appeared once. The antigen it recognizes is unknown. Within one base of it there is no much larger clone, and no base qualities were kept. For CDR1 and CDR2, the germline V gene (reference sequence) lists SEHNR and FQNEAQ. Trimming removed 3 bases from V and 4 bases from J; the gene matches leave 5 bases unexplained. Inclusive of the bounding cysteine and phenylalanine, the CDR3 is 15 residues long. Kept here is only the CDR3 DNA, which spans 45 bases and is read in frame from base 1. The immunoSEQ Assay, a bias-controlled multiplex PCR, was used to amplify TCRbeta CDR3 regions from genomic DNA. Per the original workflow: Within the assay, amplification of reference gene primers was used to estimate how many nucleated cells each sample contained. Sequence reads were collapsed and filtered to measure the absolute abundance of every unique TCRbeta CDR3 rearrangement. Productive Simpson clonality was computed per sample as the square root of Simpson's diversity index over productive rearrangements. Here the immuneACCESS table is served through TCRdb, limited to in-frame sequences with V and J called. Missing clones are a known gap in these copies; in checked studies unresolved V genes cover under half, and the rest lacks a known reason. V and J calls and clone size are copied from that table; D and trimming were computed from the DNA. The sample table records fewer than 40,000 clones; nearly 90% of these occur just once. The top ten constitute 1.5% to 1.9% of the sample.

This sample is drawn from a study of blood T cell repertoires in COVID-19 (dated by TCRdb to about 2020). In the study overall: Samples from collaborators originated in the United States, Italy and Spain and spanned both the acute and convalescent phases of COVID-19. The material from the prospective study consisted of cDNA or gDNA derived from T cells, B-cell-depleted T cells, or PBMCs. The dataset comprised deeply sampled blood TCRbeta repertoires from subjects exposed to, actively infected with, or recovered from COVID-19. The repertoires were made available in a free public database intended to serve as a resource for research on the immune response to SARS-CoV-2. Samples came from the ongoing ImmuneRACE study (first 160 participants) plus 1,254 subjects from 6 global collaborators. A de-identified subject ID, COVID-19 status, age in years and sex were almost always included in the sample metadata. Where HLA class I and class II types were available, the types were taken from metadata supplied by the sample provider, not from assay-based typing.

Each collaborating institution followed its own protocols to collect whole blood in K2EDTA tubes. For TCRbeta analysis, collaborators shipped samples as frozen whole blood, isolated PBMCs, or DNA extracted from either of those sample types. The investigation overall reported the following: The amount of clinical and demographic metadata varied by source and participant and was provided uncurated.

The sequencing sample was made of peripheral blood. The sequence links TRBV7-9 to TRBJ1-4, with 7 junctional bases fitting TRBD1. The clonotype was recovered from a man in his 60s with active COVID-19. The CDR3 amino acid sequence is: CASSFRTGRNEKLFF. The DNA sequence is as follows: TGTGCCAGCAGCTTTCGGACAGGTCGTAATGAAAAACTGTTTTTT.